This T cell receptor (beta chain) was observed in a study of T cells after yellow fever vaccination. Making TCR cDNA involved 5'RACE template switching, which added UMIs and a universal primer site. TCRdb used MiXCR to reprocess the 5' RACE reads, holding one entry per CDR3 protein. This sample has over 200,000 distinct CDR3 sequences, with approximately 6.8% found just once. The CDR3 consists of 18 residues. About this clonotype itself: Its specificity is not known.

Study-wide findings and caveats: Only a small proportion of the clonotypes turned up in both the CD4 and the CD8 compartments, likely arising from convergent recombination. Most primary-vaccination clones reappeared after the booster (about 95% CD4, approximately 88% CD8).

The sequencing used CD4+ T cells sorted from PBMCs, collected on the day of the yellow fever booster vaccination. The rearrangement uses TRBV21-1 and TRBJ2-1; TRBD1 is taken as the D call from the table, unchecked against the DNA. TRBV21-1 is given as a pseudogene. This sequence originates from a man aged 25-40 years who received the YFV17D yellow fever vaccine. DNA for the CDR3: TGTGCCAGCAGCAAAGAAGGGGGCGCGGGAGGGCCCAACAATGAGCAGTTCTTC. Translated, it gives CASSKEGGAGGPNNEQFF.